These 24 T cell receptor beta chains were all obtained from the same sample, sequenced in a study of blood T cell repertoires in COVID-19. Sequencing used immunoSEQ multiplex PCR; TCRdb keeps in-frame clones, though not all of them. The sample has under 150,000 clones; 88% are singletons. The sample comprised peripheral blood. These receptors were collected from a human donor in a cohort sampled during active COVID-19.

This chain joins TRBV7-8 and TRBJ1-5, with TRBD1 as a possible D gene (6 bases). The CDR3 length is 15 residues. The germline gives CDR1 SGHVS, CDR2 FQNEAQ. The V end was cut by 1 base, the J end by 5 bases, with 12 bases between. Written as DNA, the CDR3 is TGTGCCAGCAGCTTAGGGTCAGGGGCCGATCAGCCCCAGCATTTT. Translating gives CASSLGSGADQPQHF.

This chain uses TRBV20-1 with TRBJ2-5; 7 bases fit TRBD2. Per germline, CDR1 DFQATT and CDR2 SNEGSKA (reference sequence). V was clipped by 3 bases and J by 0 bases; unmatched bases: 7. This CDR3 has 15 amino acids. Here the CDR3 reads CSASGGGGYQETQYF. Here the CDR3 DNA reads TGCAGTGCTAGTGGGGGGGGAGGGTACCAAGAGACCCAGTACTTC.

A remark on this clone: Other DNA variants within this sample encode the same CDR3. The V call is TRBV5-1, the J call TRBJ1-1; possible D gene TRBD1, 5 bases. CDR3 length: 11 residues. Germline values: CDR1 SGHRS, CDR2 YFSETQ. V was trimmed by 0 bases and J by 10 bases, leaving 7 bases between them. In nucleotides, the CDR3 is TGCGCCAGCAGCTTGGAAGGGGCAGCTTTCTTT. As protein: CASSLEGAAFF.

The V gene is TRBV7-2, the J gene TRBJ2-3; possible D gene TRBD2, 7 bases. The V end lost 3 bases, the J end lost 5 bases, and 15 bases lay between the germline ends. CDR1 and CDR2 from the germline V gene are SGHTA and FQGNSA. The CDR3 loop spans 15 amino acids. In nucleotides, the CDR3 is TGTGCCAGCAGCTTCCAGGGGAGGGAGTTAGATACGCAGTATTTT. It translates to CASSFQGRELDTQYF. The full variable domain, in which reference TRBV7-2 and TRBJ2-3 provide the parts outside the CDR3, is GAGVSQSPSNKVTEKGKDVELRCDPISGHTALYWYRQSLGQGLEFLIYFQGNSAPDKSGLPSDRFSAERTGGSVSTLTIQRTQQEDSAVYLCASSFQGRELDTQYFGPGTRLTVL.

This sequence joins TRBV7-3 and TRBJ2-1, with D possibly TRBD2 on 6 matching bases. The germline V and J ends were trimmed by 5 bases and 9 bases, with 11 bases remaining between them. Germline lookup yields CDR1 SGHTA and CDR2 FQGTGA. There are 12 residues in the CDR3. CDR3: CASSVVGGEQFF. The CDR3 DNA sequence: TGTGCCAGCAGCGTGGTCGGGGGTGAGCAGTTCTTC.

The chain combines TRBV30 with TRBJ1-3; possibly TRBD1 for D (5 bases). This CDR3 is 15 amino acids long. CDR1 is GTSNPN and CDR2 is SVGIG in the germline V gene (reference sequence). Trimming took off 2 bases at V and 2 bases at J, with 13 bases between the two ends. The CDR3 here is CAWSNPPGAGNTIYF. In DNA form, the CDR3 reads TGTGCCTGGAGTAATCCCCCGGGGGCTGGAAACACCATATATTTT.

V is TRBV6-5 and J is TRBJ1-1; D not resolved. The V end was cut by 4 bases, the J end by 3 bases, with 9 bases between. CDR3 size: 13 residues. Per germline, CDR1 MNHEY and CDR2 SVGAGI. The CDR3 region is CASSFFSDTEAFF. The CDR3 DNA is TGTGCCAGCAGTTTCTTTTCGGACACTGAAGCTTTCTTT.

This clone was counted once. The chain recombines TRBV5-6 with TRBJ1-5; the D gene is possibly TRBD1 (5 bases). The length of the CDR3 is 14 residues. V was clipped by 5 bases and J by 2 bases, with 11 bases between them. Germline lookup yields CDR1 SGHDT and CDR2 YYEEEE. CDR3 protein: CASSQGIGNQPQHF. CDR3 nucleotides: TGTGCCAGCAGTCAGGGTATAGGCAATCAGCCCCAGCATTTT.

DNA of the CDR3: TGTGCCAGCAGCCCTATAAGGACTAGCGGGGACGAGCAGTTCTTC. As protein: CASSPIRTSGDEQFF. V gene TRBV2 combines with J gene TRBJ2-1; 12 bases line up with TRBD2. The CDR3 extends over 15 amino acids. CDR1 is SNHLY, CDR2 FYNNEI, per germline. J was trimmed by 10 bases and V by 6 bases; bases with no gene match: 10.

This chain joins TRBV7-9 and TRBJ1-4; a possible D gene is TRBD1 (6 bases). The CDR3 is made up of 13 amino acids. V was cut by 5 bases and J by 4 bases, with 8 bases left in between. The V gene's germline CDR1 is SEHNR and CDR2 FQNEAQ (reference sequence). The CDR3: CASSPRGNEKLFF. The CDR3 DNA follows: TGTGCCAGCAGCCCCAGGGGTAATGAAAAACTGTTTTTT.

This CDR3 reads CASSLAFSRGKSAGELFF. The CDR3 region has the DNA TGTGCCAGCAGCTTAGCTTTTAGCCGGGGTAAATCGGCCGGGGAGCTGTTTTTT. The chain carries TRBV7-2 and TRBJ2-2; D possibly corresponds to TRBD2 (5 bases). The germline CDR1 and CDR2 sequences are SGHTA and FQGNSA. The V gene lost 0 bases and the J gene lost 6 bases, with 20 bases spanning the gap. The CDR3 runs 18 residues.

This rearrangement joins TRBV14 to TRBJ2-1; 7 bases agree with TRBD2. This CDR3 spans 12 amino acids. Losses at the gene ends were 1 base for V and 9 bases for J; bases not matched to a gene: 0. Germline V gives CDR1 SGHDN, CDR2 FVKESK. DNA for the CDR3: TGTGCCAGCAGCCAAGGGGGGGGTGAGCAGTTCTTC. Its translation: CASSQGGGEQFF.

This clone was found a few times. The V gene is TRBV18, the J gene TRBJ2-2; D gene uncertain. Germline lookup yields CDR1 KGHSH and CDR2 LQKENI. The CDR3 has 19 amino acids. V dropped 0 bases and J dropped 6 bases, with 23 bases sitting between them. Written as DNA, the CDR3 is TGTGCCAGCTCACCACCGTTGCCGCTAAGAAAAAGTAATTCCGGGGAGCTGTTTTTT. This gives the protein CASSPPLPLRKSNSGELFF.

CDR3 nucleotides: TGTGCCAGCAGGCGGGCAGAAACGAACACCGGGGAGCTGTTTTTT. Translating it yields CASRRAETNTGELFF. The chain recombines TRBV9 with TRBJ2-2, with D possibly matching TRBD2 (5 bases). Germline CDR1 and CDR2: SGDLS and YYNGEE. This CDR3 is 15 amino acids long. V gave up 5 bases and J gave up 0 bases, with 11 bases separating them.

The chain couples TRBV29-1 to TRBJ1-1, with D uncertain. Trimming pared 4 bases from V and 0 bases from J, leaving 6 bases between. The CDR3 totals 12 residues. Germline CDR1 is SQVTM and CDR2 is ANQGSEA. The CDR3 nucleotides read TGCAGCGTTGGGCAAATGAACACTGAAGCTTTCTTT. As protein: CSVGQMNTEAFF.

Only one count was recorded for this clone. This chain links TRBV30 with TRBJ1-1, with TRBD1 as a possible D gene (6 bases). The V end lost 3 bases, the J end lost 0 bases, and 8 bases lay between the germline ends. The V gene's germline CDR1 is GTSNPN and CDR2 SVGIG (reference sequence). CDR3 length: 13 amino acids. CDR3 loop: CAWRTGMNTEAFF. The CDR3 coding sequence is TGTGCCTGGAGAACAGGGATGAACACTGAAGCTTTCTTT.

This chain links TRBV6-6 with TRBJ1-1; D unclear. The CDR3 has 15 residues. Trimming pared 2 bases from V and 1 base from J, leaving 11 bases between. Germline CDR1 and CDR2: MNHNY and SVGAGI (reference sequence). The CDR3 DNA sequence: TGTGCCAGCAGTTACCCTACAGAAGCGAACACTGAAGCTTTCTTT. Its translation is CASSYPTEANTEAFF.

The genes are TRBV7-6 and TRBJ1-5; 7 bases agree with TRBD1. Trimming cost V 1 base and J 4 bases; bases outside gene matches: 7. The length of the CDR3 is 16 residues. Germline V CDR1 and CDR2: SGHVS, FNYEAQ. CDR3 nucleotides: TGTGCCAGCAGCTTAGGTCTTGGGACAGAAAATCAGCCCCAGCATTTT. This gives the protein CASSLGLGTENQPQHF.

This clone was counted between two and nine times. The rearrangement links TRBV30 to TRBJ1-4; D uncertain. CDR3 length: 12 amino acids. Germline CDR1 and CDR2: GTSNPN and SVGIG (reference sequence). V was shortened by 5 bases and J by 4 bases, with 8 bases between the two germline ends. The CDR3 bases are TGTGCCTGGGACATATTTAATGAAAAACTGTTTTTT. It specifies CAWDIFNEKLFF. The entire variable domain, with the rest obtained from reference TRBV30 and TRBJ1-4, is as follows: SQTIHQWPATLVQPVGSPLSLECTVEGTSNPNLYWYRQAAGRGLQLLFYSVGIGQISSEVPQNLSASRPQDRQFILSSKKLLLSDSGFYLCAWDIFNEKLFFGSGTQLSVL.

The genes are TRBV5-6 and TRBJ1-6; D not certain. Trimming took off 0 bases at V and 6 bases at J, with 10 bases between the two ends. Germline assignment: CDR1 SGHDT and CDR2 YYEEEE. The CDR3 runs to 15 residues. CDR3 coding DNA: TGTGCCAGCAGCTTGGGGGCAGGTTCTAATTCACCCCTCCACTTT. Its protein is CASSLGAGSNSPLHF.

The rearrangement links TRBV27 to TRBJ2-3; D unresolved. The CDR3 runs 15 residues. Germline V gives CDR1 MNHEY, CDR2 SMNVEV (reference sequence). Trimming took off 8 bases at V and 2 bases at J, with 17 bases between the two ends. CDR3 residues: CASGPSPPFTDTQYF. DNA for the CDR3: TGTGCCAGCGGGCCCTCTCCCCCTTTCACAGATACGCAGTATTTT.

The table lists this clone with a count of one. This rearrangement joins TRBV7-2 to TRBJ2-5; 8 bases align to TRBD2. This CDR3 has 13 amino acids. V lost 5 bases and J lost 4; bases outside the gene matches: 3. Looked up from germline, CDR1 is SGHTA and CDR2 is FQGNSA. The CDR3 nucleotides read TGTGCCAGCAGCCCCGGGACTAGAGAGACCCAGTACTTC. This codes for CASSPGTRETQYF.

The chain couples TRBV6-4 to TRBJ2-1, with 8 nucleotides matching TRBD2. Germline V CDR1 and CDR2: MRHNA, SNTAGT. V shed 4 bases and J 3 bases; nucleotides not matched to a gene: 5. The CDR3 is 15 residues long. CDR3 sequence reads: CASSAETSVYNEQFF. The CDR3 coding sequence is TGTGCCAGCAGTGCGGAGACTAGCGTCTACAATGAGCAGTTCTTC.

The V gene is TRBV19, the J gene TRBJ2-7; TRBD2 is a possible D gene (5 bases). Germline V CDR1 and CDR2: LNHDA, SQIVND (reference sequence). The CDR3 is 13 amino acids. V lost 8 bases and J 1 base, leaving 12 bases between the germline ends. CDR3 amino acids: CASSREPSYEQYF. As DNA, the CDR3 is TGTGCCAGTTCCCGGGAACCTTCCTACGAGCAGTACTTC.